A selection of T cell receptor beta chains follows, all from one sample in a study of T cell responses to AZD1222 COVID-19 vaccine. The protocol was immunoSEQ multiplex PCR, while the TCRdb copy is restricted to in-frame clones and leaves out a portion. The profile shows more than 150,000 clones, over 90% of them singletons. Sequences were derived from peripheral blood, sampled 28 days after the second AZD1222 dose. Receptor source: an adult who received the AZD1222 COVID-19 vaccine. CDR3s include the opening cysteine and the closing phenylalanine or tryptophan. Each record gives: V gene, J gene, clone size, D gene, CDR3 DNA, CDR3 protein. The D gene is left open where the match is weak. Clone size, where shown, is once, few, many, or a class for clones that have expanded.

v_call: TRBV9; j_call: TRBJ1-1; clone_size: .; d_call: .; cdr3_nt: TGTGCCAGCAGCGCCGGAGTCGGGACTGAAGCTTTCTTT; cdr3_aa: CASSAGVGTEAFF
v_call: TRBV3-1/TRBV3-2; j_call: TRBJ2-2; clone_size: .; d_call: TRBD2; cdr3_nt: TGTGCCAGCAGCCAAGGTTTGGGGACTAGGACCACCGGGGAGCTGTTTTTT; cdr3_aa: CASSQGLGTRTTGELFF
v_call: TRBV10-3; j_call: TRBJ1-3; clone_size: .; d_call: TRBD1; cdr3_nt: TGTGCCATCAGTGAGGGTACAGGGGGCTCGGGAAACACCATATATTTT; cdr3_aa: CAISEGTGGSGNTIYF
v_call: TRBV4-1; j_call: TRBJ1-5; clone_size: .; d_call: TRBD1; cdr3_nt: TGCGCCAGCAGCCGGGTACAGGGGGATCAGCCCCAGCATTTT; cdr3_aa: CASSRVQGDQPQHF
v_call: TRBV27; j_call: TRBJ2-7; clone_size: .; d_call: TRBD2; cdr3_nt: TGTGCCAGCAGTCCCCGGACTAGCGGGAGGGCTGTCGAGCAGTACTTC; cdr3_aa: CASSPRTSGRAVEQYF
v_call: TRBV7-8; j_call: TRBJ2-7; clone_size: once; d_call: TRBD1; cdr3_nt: TGTGCCAGCAGCCGTGTGGGAACCGGGACAGGGGCCTACGAGCAGTACTTC; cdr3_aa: CASSRVGTGTGAYEQYF
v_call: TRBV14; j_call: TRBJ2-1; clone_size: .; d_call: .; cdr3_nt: TGTGCCAGCAGCCAAGATATTATATTCTCCTACAATGAGCAGTTCTTC; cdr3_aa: CASSQDIIFSYNEQFF
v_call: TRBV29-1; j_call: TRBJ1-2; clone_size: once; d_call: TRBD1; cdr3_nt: TGCAGCGCCGTTGGGGACAGCTATGGCTACACCTTC; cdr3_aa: CSAVGDSYGYTF
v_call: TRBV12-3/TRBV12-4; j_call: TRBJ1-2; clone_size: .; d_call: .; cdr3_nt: TGTGCCAGCAGCTGGGACGCCCAAGGGGGCTACACCTTC; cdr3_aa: CASSWDAQGGYTF
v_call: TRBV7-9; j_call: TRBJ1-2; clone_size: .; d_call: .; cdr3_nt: TGTGCCAGCAGCTTCGGACAGATCTCGGGCTACACCTTC; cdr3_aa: CASSFGQISGYTF
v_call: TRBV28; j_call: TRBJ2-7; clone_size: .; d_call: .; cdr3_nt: TGTGCCAGCAGTTCCCCCGGCGGATCCCTTTGGTACTACGAGCAGTACTTC; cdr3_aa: CASSSPGGSLWYYEQYF
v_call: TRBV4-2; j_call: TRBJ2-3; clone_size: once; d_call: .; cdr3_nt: TGTGCCAGCAGCCAAGTTACAGGACAGAGCACAGATACGCAGTATTTT; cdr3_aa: CASSQVTGQSTDTQYF
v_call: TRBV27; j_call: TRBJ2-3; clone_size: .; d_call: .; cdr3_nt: TGTGCCAGCAGCAACACAGATACGCAGTATTTT; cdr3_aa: CASSNTDTQYF
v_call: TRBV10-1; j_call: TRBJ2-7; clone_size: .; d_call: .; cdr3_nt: TGCGCCAGCCGGGGGCCAGGGGGCGAGCAGTACTTC; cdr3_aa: CASRGPGGEQYF
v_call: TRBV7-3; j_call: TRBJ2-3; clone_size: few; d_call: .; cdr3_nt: TGTGCCAGCAGCTCGGGGCTACTGCCAGATACGCAGTATTTT; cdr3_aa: CASSSGLLPDTQYF
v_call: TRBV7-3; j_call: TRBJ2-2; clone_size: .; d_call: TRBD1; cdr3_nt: TGTGCCAGCAGCTCAGGGGGACAGGGGCGCCTAGTGGCCGGGGAGCTGTTTTTT; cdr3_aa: CASSSGGQGRLVAGELFF
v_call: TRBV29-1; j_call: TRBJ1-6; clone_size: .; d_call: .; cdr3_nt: TGCAGCGTTAATGTTGGTAGCTCCTATAATTCACCCCTCCACTTT; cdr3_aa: CSVNVGSSYNSPLHF
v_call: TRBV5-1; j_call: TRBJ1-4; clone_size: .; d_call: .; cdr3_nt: TGCGCCAGCAGCTTGGCCGACCCTTTGCGGGAAAAACTGTTTTTT; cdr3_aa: CASSLADPLREKLFF
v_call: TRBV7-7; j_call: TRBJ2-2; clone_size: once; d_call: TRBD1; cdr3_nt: TGTGCCACCCTGACAGGGGGCACCGGGGAGCTGTTTTTT; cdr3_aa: CATLTGGTGELFF
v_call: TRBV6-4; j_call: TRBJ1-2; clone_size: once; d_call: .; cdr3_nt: TGTGCCAGCAGTGCCCCTACAGACGGCTACACCTTC; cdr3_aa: CASSAPTDGYTF
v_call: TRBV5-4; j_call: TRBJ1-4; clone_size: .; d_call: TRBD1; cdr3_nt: TGTGCCAGCAGCTCCCAGGGGGAAAATCGTGAAAAACTGTTTTTT; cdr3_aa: CASSSQGENREKLFF
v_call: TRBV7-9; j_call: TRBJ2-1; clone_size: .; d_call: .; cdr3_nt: TGTGCCAGCAGCTTTCGGGGGGCAGGGGAGCAGTTCTTC; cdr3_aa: CASSFRGAGEQFF
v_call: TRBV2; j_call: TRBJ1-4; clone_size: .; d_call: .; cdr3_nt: TGTGCCAGCAGCGCTGACAGGTATAATGAAAAACTGTTTTTT; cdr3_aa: CASSADRYNEKLFF
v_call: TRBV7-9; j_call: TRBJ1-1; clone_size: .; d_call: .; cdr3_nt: TGTGCCAGCAGCTCGACAGTTTACACTGAAGCTTTCTTT; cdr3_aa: CASSSTVYTEAFF
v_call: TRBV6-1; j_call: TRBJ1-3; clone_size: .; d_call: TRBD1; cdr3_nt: TGTGCCAGCAGTGAATTAACAGGGGCCGCCGTTCATTTT; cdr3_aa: CASSELTGAAVHF
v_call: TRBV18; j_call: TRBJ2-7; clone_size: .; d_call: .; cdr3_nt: TGTGCCAGCTCACAAACCGACTACGAGCAGTACTTC; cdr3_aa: CASSQTDYEQYF
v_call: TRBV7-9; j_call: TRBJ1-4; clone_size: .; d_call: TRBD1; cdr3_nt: TGTGCCAGCAGCTTACGGTGGATAGACAGGGGTGGAGAAAAACTGTTTTTT; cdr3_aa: CASSLRWIDRGGEKLFF
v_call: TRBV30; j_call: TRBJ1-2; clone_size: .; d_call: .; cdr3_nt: TGTGCCTGGCGCAAGCAGGGGCTATCGGCTGGCTACACCTTC; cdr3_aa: CAWRKQGLSAGYTF
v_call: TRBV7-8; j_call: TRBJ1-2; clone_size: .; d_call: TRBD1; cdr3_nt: TGTGCCAGCAGCAGGAGAACCAGGGAGGACAGGGGGCGAGGCTACACCTTC; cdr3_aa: CASSRRTREDRGRGYTF
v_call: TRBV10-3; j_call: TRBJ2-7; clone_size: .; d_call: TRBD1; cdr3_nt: TGTGCCATAAACCCCGGGACAGCTTCCTACGAGCAGTACTTC; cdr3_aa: CAINPGTASYEQYF
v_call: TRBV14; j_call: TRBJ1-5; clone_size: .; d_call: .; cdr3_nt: TGTGCCAGCAGCCGGGGCATTCGCAATCAGCCCCAGCATTTT; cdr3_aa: CASSRGIRNQPQHF
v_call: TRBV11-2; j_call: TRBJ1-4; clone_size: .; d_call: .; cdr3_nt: TGTGCCAGCAGCTTAACGGGATTGTTTAATGAAAAACTGTTTTTT; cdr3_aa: CASSLTGLFNEKLFF
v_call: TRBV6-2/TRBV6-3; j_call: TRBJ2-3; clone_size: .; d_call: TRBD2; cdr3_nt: TGTGCCAGCAGCCCCCGGACTAGGGGAATCGGAGGCACAGATACGCAGTATTTT; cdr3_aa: CASSPRTRGIGGTDTQYF
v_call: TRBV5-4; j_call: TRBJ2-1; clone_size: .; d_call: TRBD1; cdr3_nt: TGTGCCAGCAGCCTCGACGGACAGGGCGGTCGGACAATGGGTCAGTTCTTC; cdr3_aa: CASSLDGQGGRTMGQFF
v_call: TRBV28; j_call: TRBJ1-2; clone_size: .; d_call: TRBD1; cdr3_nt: TGTGCCAGCAGTTTCCCCGCCGGGACAGGGTCCCAGTTCTATGGCTACACCTTC; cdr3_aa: CASSFPAGTGSQFYGYTF
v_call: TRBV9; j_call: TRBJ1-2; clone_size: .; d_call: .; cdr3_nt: TGTGCCAGCAGCGTAGCTCCGGGGGGCAACTATGGCTACACCTTC; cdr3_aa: CASSVAPGGNYGYTF
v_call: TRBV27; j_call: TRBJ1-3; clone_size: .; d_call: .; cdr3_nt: TGTGCCAGCAGTGGCACGACGTCTGGAAACACCATATATTTT; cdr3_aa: CASSGTTSGNTIYF
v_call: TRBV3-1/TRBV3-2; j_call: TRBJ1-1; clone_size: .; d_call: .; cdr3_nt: TGTGCCAGCAGCCAAGATCGGGGGTCCTTCGGCACTGAAGCTTTCTTT; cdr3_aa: CASSQDRGSFGTEAFF
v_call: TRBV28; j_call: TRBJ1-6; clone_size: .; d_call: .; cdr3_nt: TGTGCCAGCAGGGACACCCTGAATTCACCCCTCCACTTT; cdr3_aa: CASRDTLNSPLHF
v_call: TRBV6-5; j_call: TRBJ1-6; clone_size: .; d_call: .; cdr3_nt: TGTGCCAGCAGTTGGGGACAAGGAAGCTCACCCCTCCACTTT; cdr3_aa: CASSWGQGSSPLHF
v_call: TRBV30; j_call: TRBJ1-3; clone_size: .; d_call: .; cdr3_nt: TGTGCCTCAGGCTCTGGAAACACCATATATTTT; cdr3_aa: CASGSGNTIYF
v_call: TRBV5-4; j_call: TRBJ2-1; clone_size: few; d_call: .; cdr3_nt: TGTGCCAGCAGCTCCGACGGGCAAGTCGAGCAGTTCTTC; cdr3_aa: CASSSDGQVEQFF